Listed here are 8 T cell receptor beta chains from one sample, sequenced in a study of blood T cell repertoires in COVID-19. Data came from immunoSEQ multiplex PCR; TCRdb stores just in-frame clones and leaves some out. The sample lists over 400,000 clones, around 85% occurring once. Sequencing used PBMCs or T cells enriched from blood (not recorded which). These TCRs come from a woman in her fifties or sixties who had recovered from COVID-19.

This chain connects TRBV5-5 to TRBJ2-1; 8 bases match TRBD1. Germline V gene lookup returns CDR1 SGHKS and CDR2 YYEKEE (reference sequence). The CDR3 loop spans 14 amino acids. The V gene end was trimmed by 3 bases and the J gene end by 4 bases; junction bases not matched to a gene: 3. CDR3 in amino acids: CASSSYRGYNEQFF. The CDR3 DNA follows: TGTGCCAGCAGCTCTTACAGGGGGTACAATGAGCAGTTCTTC.

The chain couples TRBV11-3 to TRBJ2-2; 8 positions agree with TRBD1. J lost 7 bases, V lost 3 bases, and 4 bases had no gene match. The CDR3 has 14 residues. From germline, CDR1 is SGHNT and CDR2 YENEEA. CDR3 in DNA: TGTGCCAGCAGCTTGCAGGGGGCTATCGGGGAGCTGTTTTTT. It yields the protein CASSLQGAIGELFF.

The gene calls are TRBV5-6 and TRBJ2-7, with D possibly being TRBD2 (6 bases). V gave up 4 bases and J gave up 0 bases, with 11 bases separating them. This CDR3 comprises 14 residues. CDR1 and CDR2 (germline): SGHDT, YYEEEE. CDR3 in amino acids: CASSAYGSSYEQYF. CDR3 in DNA: TGTGCCAGCAGCGCGTACGGGAGCTCCTACGAGCAGTACTTC.

The chain joins TRBV10-1 to TRBJ2-3, with D possibly being TRBD2 (7 bases). Germline CDR1 and CDR2: WNHNN and SYGVQD (reference sequence). The CDR3 spans 15 residues. The V and J ends lost 8 bases and 1 base respectively, with 16 bases between them. Here the CDR3 reads CASGVGGGGTDTQYF. Here the CDR3 DNA reads TGCGCCAGCGGGGTTGGGGGGGGCGGCACAGATACGCAGTATTTT.

The chain is built from TRBV7-9 and TRBJ1-6; D uncertain. The germline V gene has CDR1 SEHNR and CDR2 FQNEAQ (reference sequence). There are 16 residues in the CDR3. V was trimmed by 5 bases and J by 7 bases, leaving 18 bases between them. CDR3 loop: CASSPIRGSGNSPLHF. CDR3 bases: TGTGCCAGCAGCCCCATTCGGGGATCGGGGAATTCACCCCTCCACTTT.

The chain links TRBV7-8 to TRBJ2-3; TRBD1 agrees at 10 bases. J was trimmed by 4 bases and V by 5 bases; bases with no gene match: 6. Germline V lookup: CDR1 SGHVS, CDR2 FQNEAQ. The CDR3 length is 15 residues. The CDR3 loop is CASSRFGQGADTQYF. CDR3 DNA sequence: TGTGCCAGCAGCCGCTTTGGACAGGGGGCAGATACGCAGTATTTT.

CDR3 in DNA: TGTGCCATCAAAGGTGGGGGGGCTTCCGGGACCCAGTACTTC. Its protein is CAIKGGGASGTQYF. The V and J genes are TRBV10-3 and TRBJ2-5, with TRBD2 as a possible D gene (7 bases). CDR1 and CDR2 (germline): ENHRY, SYGVKD. The CDR3 consists of 14 residues. V gave up 7 bases and J gave up 7 bases, with 19 bases separating them.

This chain uses TRBV30 with TRBJ1-1; TRBD1 agrees at 7 bases. V lost 2 bases and J lost 5; bases outside the gene matches: 5. The germline CDR1 and CDR2 sequences are GTSNPN and SVGIG (reference sequence). The CDR3 consists of 13 residues. CDR3 DNA sequence: TGTGCCTGGAGTTTTACAGGGGAAACTGAAGCTTTCTTT. It is translated as CAWSFTGETEAFF.